This is a list of T cell receptor beta chains from one sample in a study of OX40 agonist ivuxolimab in advanced cancers. Some clones are missing from TCRdb's copy, which holds only in-frame ones; the method was immunoSEQ multiplex PCR. The top ten clones hold 1.9% of a sample with about 50,000 clones, around 90% of them seen once. Sequences were derived from CD4+ or CD8+ T cells sorted from blood, sampled in a trial of the OX40 agonist ivuxolimab. These receptors all stem from an adult with an advanced solid tumor such as melanoma, head and neck, liver or kidney cancer. Both conserved end residues are part of each CDR3. D genes are given only for firm matches. The listing skips clone size in some rows; elsewhere it reads once, few, many or a size class.

>TRBV10-1|TRBJ1-1|.|.
TGCGCCAAGCCGACAGGTAATGAAAAGAACACTGAAGCTTTCTTT
CAKPTGNEKNTEAFF
>TRBV11-3|TRBJ2-5|.|TRBD1
TGTGCCAGCAGCCCCCGGGACAGAGGATACCAGTACTTC
CASSPRDRGYQYF
>TRBV29-1|TRBJ1-2|.|TRBD1
TGCAGCACCCGGGACAGCTTCCAAATCTATGGCTACACCTTC
CSTRDSFQIYGYTF
>TRBV7-9|TRBJ1-1|.|TRBD1
TGTGCCAGCAGCCCCCCGGACAGGGTATACACTGAAGCTTTCTTT
CASSPPDRVYTEAFF
>TRBV11-2|TRBJ1-1|once|TRBD1
TGTGCCAGCAGCTTAGTTCAGGGGGCCATGAACACTGAAGCTTTCTTT
CASSLVQGAMNTEAFF
>TRBV6-5|TRBJ1-1|.|.
TGTGCCAGCAGTGACCTGCCGCGGACTGAAGCTTTCTTT
CASSDLPRTEAFF
>TRBV19|TRBJ1-1|.|TRBD1
TGTGCCAGCAAGAGGTGGACAGGGGGTCGGGGCACTGAAGCTTTCTTT
CASKRWTGGRGTEAFF
>TRBV5-1|TRBJ2-1|few|.
TGCGCCAGCAGCTTGGGACCTAGCAATGAGCAGTTCTTC
CASSLGPSNEQFF
>TRBV5-1|TRBJ2-1|.|.
TGCGCCAGCAGCGACTCCTCTTTAAGCAATGAGCAGTTCTTC
CASSDSSLSNEQFF
>TRBV7-3|TRBJ2-3|.|.
TGTGCCAGCAGCCTTAAGGGAGTCACAGATACGCAGTATTTT
CASSLKGVTDTQYF
>TRBV13|TRBJ2-5|.|.
TGTGCCAGCAGCCCGCGACAACAAGAGACCCAGTACTTC
CASSPRQQETQYF
>TRBV18|TRBJ1-1|.|TRBD1
TGTGCCAGCTCACAACGGCCCTTGACAGGGGGAAACACTGAAGCTTTCTTT
CASSQRPLTGGNTEAFF
>TRBV2|TRBJ2-1|.|TRBD2
TGTGCCAGCACCGGACTAGCGGTTGACAATGAGCAGTTCTTC
CASTGLAVDNEQFF
>TRBV6-1|TRBJ2-5|.|.
TGTGCCAGCAGTGAAAGAGATCAAGAGACCCAGTACTTC
CASSERDQETQYF
>TRBV10-2|TRBJ1-2|.|.
TGCGCCAGCAGTGATTCGACGGGCTTATATGGCTACACCTTC
CASSDSTGLYGYTF
>TRBV11-3|TRBJ2-1|.|TRBD2
TGTGCCAGCAGCTCATTGTCAGCGGGAGATGTTGAGCAGTTCTTC
CASSSLSAGDVEQFF
>TRBV7-9|TRBJ2-7|.|.
TGTGCCAGCAGCTTAGCTGGACAAGACTACGAGCAGTACTTC
CASSLAGQDYEQYF
>TRBV7-2|TRBJ2-7|.|.
TGTGCCAGCAGCAGGGACTTCCTCGAGCAGTACTTC
CASSRDFLEQYF
>TRBV7-9|TRBJ2-3|.|.
TGTGCCAGCAGTCAGGGAGCTGGTGCAGATACGCAGTATTTT
CASSQGAGADTQYF
>TRBV10-2|TRBJ2-2|.|.
TGCGCCAGCAGTGAGTACTTCTCGAGCACCGGGGAGCTGTTTTTT
CASSEYFSSTGELFF
>TRBV7-9|TRBJ2-3|once|.
TGTGCCAGCAGCCGTCGTACTACTAGCACAGATACGCAGTATTTT
CASSRRTTSTDTQYF
>TRBV5-4|TRBJ2-3|few|.
TGTGCCAGCAGCTCTAGGTCTGGCACAGATACGCAGTATTTT
CASSSRSGTDTQYF
>TRBV5-6|TRBJ1-4|.|TRBD1
TGTGCCAGCAGGAGGGGGCTTGGTAATGAAAAACTGTTTTTT
CASRRGLGNEKLFF
>TRBV10-1|TRBJ2-1|.|.
TGCGCCACCAGCCGGGACCTCTACAATGAGCAGTTCTTC
CATSRDLYNEQFF
>TRBV5-5|TRBJ1-2|.|.
TGTGCCAGCAGCGTCCAGGGGACCCCCTATGGCTACACCTTC
CASSVQGTPYGYTF
>TRBV30|TRBJ2-7|.|.
TGTGCCTGGAGGAGGGACACCTTCTACGAGCAGTACTTC
CAWRRDTFYEQYF
>TRBV6-1|TRBJ2-7|few|.
TGTGCCAGCAGTTTTGGACGGCGCGCGCCCTACGAGCAGTACTTC
CASSFGRRAPYEQYF
>TRBV6-5|TRBJ2-3|.|.
TGTGCCAGCGGGGGCACAGATACGCAGTATTTT
CASGGTDTQYF
>TRBV18|TRBJ2-3|.|.
TGTGCCAGCTCACCGGTACCAGATACGCAGTATTTT
CASSPVPDTQYF
>TRBV5-1|TRBJ2-1|.|.
TGCGCCAGCAGCTTGCTAGGTGAGCAGTTCTTC
CASSLLGEQFF
>TRBV14|TRBJ1-2|.|.
TGTGCCAGCAGCCAAGAGGAGCGCTTTGGCTACACCTTC
CASSQEERFGYTF
>TRBV30|TRBJ1-1|once|.
TGTGCCTGGAGTCGGTCCGATGAAGCTTTCTTT
CAWSRSDEAFF
>TRBV12-1|TRBJ2-3|.|.
TGTGCCAGCAGCTCTCGACTAGCGGGAGGTGAGGCAGATACGCAGTATTTT
CASSSRLAGGEADTQYF
>TRBV6-5|TRBJ1-2|.|.
TGTGCCAGCAGTGAGGGTGGCTACACCTTC
CASSEGGYTF
>TRBV2|TRBJ1-6|.|TRBD1
TGTGCCAGCAGTGAAGGACAGGGGGCAAATTCACCCCTCCACTTT
CASSEGQGANSPLHF
>TRBV6-5|TRBJ1-4|.|TRBD1
TGTGCCAGCAGTCCACTTCCGGGACAGGAAAGAAAACTGTTTTTT
CASSPLPGQERKLFF